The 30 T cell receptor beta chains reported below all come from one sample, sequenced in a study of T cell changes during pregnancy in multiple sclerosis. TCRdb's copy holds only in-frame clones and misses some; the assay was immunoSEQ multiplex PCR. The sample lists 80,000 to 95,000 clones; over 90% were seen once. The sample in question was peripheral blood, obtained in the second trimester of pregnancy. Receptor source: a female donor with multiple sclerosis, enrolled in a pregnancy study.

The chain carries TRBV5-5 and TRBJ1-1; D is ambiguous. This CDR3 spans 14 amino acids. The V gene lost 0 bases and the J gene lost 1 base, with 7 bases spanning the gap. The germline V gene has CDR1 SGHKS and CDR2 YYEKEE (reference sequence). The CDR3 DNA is TGTGCCAGCAGCTTGGGGGCAGGGAACACTGAAGCTTTCTTT. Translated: CASSLGAGNTEAFF.

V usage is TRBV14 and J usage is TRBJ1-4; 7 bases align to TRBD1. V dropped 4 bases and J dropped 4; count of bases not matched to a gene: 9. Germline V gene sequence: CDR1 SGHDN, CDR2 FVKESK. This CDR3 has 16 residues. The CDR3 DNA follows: TGTGCCAGCAGCCGCCCCAGGGGGGTCGGTAATGAAAAACTGTTTTTT. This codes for CASSRPRGVGNEKLFF.

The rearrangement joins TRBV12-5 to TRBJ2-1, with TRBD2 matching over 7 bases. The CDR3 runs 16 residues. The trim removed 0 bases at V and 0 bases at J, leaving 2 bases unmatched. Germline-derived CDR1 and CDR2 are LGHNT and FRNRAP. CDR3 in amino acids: CASGLVAGPSYNEQFF. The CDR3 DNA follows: TGTGCTAGTGGTTTGGTAGCGGGACCCTCCTACAATGAGCAGTTCTTC.

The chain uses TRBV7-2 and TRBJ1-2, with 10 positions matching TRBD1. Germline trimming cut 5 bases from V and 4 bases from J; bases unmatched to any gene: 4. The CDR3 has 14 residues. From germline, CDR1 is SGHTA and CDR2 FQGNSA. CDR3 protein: CASSRQGASYGYTF. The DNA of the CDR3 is TGTGCCAGCAGCCGACAGGGGGCGTCCTATGGCTACACCTTC.

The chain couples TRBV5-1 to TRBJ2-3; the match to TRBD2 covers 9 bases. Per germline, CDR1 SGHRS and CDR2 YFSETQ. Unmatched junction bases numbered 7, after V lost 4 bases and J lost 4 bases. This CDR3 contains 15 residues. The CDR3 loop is CASSRIAGESDTQYF. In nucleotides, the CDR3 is TGCGCCAGCAGCAGGATAGCGGGAGAGTCAGATACGCAGTATTTT.

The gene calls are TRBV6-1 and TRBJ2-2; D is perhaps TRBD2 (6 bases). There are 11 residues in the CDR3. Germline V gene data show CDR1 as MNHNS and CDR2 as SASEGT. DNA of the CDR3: TGTGCTACGCGGGAAACCGGGGAGCTGTTTTTT. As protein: CATRETGELFF.

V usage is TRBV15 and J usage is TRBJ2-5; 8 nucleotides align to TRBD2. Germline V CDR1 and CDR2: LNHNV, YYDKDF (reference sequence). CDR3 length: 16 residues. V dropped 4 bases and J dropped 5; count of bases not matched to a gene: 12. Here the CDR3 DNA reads TGTGCCACCAGCACAAGGGGGGGACTAGTATCGGAGACCCAGTACTTC. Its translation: CATSTRGGLVSETQYF.

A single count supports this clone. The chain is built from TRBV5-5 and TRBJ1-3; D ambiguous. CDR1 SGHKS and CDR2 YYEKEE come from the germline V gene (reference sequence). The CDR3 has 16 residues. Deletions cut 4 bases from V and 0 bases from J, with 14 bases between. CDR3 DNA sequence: TGTGCCAGCAGCCCAGGACTGTTGCTCTCTGGAAACACCATATATTTT. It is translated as CASSPGLLLSGNTIYF. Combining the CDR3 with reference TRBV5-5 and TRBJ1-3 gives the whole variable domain DAGVTQSPTHLIKTRGQQVTLRCSPISGHKSVSWYQQVLGQGPQFIFQYYEKEERGRGNFPDRFSARQFPNYSSELNVNALLLGDSALYLCASSPGLLLSGNTIYFGEGSWLTVV.

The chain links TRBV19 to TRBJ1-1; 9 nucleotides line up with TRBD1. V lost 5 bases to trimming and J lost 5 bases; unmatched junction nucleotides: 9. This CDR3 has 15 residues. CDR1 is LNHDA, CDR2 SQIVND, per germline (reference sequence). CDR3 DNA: TGTGCCAGTAGTCCTTGGGACAGGGCTGATACTGAAGCTTTCTTT. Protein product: CASSPWDRADTEAFF.

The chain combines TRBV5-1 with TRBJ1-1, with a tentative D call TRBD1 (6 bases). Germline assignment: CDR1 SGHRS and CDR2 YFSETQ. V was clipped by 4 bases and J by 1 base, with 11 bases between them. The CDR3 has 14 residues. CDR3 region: CASSLGTQNTEAFF. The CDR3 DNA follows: TGCGCCAGCAGCCTAGGGACACAGAACACTGAAGCTTTCTTT. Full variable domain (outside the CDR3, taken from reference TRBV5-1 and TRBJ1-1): KAGVTQTPRYLIKTRGQQVTLSCSPISGHRSVSWYQQTPGQGLQFLFEYFSETQRNKGNFPGRFSGRQFSNSRSEMNVSTLELGDSALYLCASSLGTQNTEAFFGQGTRLTVV.

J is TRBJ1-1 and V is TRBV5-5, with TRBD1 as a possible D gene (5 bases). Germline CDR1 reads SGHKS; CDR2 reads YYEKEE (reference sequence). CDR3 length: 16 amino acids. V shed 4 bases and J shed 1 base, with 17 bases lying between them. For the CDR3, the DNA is TGTGCCAGCAGCCCTGCCCCGGGACTGTGGAACACTGAAGCTTTCTTT. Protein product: CASSPAPGLWNTEAFF. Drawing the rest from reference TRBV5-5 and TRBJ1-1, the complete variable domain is DAGVTQSPTHLIKTRGQQVTLRCSPISGHKSVSWYQQVLGQGPQFIFQYYEKEERGRGNFPDRFSARQFPNYSSELNVNALLLGDSALYLCASSPAPGLWNTEAFFGQGTRLTVV.

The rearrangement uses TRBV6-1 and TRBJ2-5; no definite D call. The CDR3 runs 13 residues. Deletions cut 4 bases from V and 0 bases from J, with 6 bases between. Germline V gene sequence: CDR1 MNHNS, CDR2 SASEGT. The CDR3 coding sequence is TGTGCCAGCAGTGCACAGTACCAAGAGACCCAGTACTTC. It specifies CASSAQYQETQYF.

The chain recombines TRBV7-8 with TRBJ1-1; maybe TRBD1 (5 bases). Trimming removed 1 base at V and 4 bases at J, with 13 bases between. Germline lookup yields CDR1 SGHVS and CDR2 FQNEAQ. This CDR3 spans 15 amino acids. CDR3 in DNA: TGTGCCAGCAGCTTAGTTGGGGGGTTGAGCACTGAAGCTTTCTTT. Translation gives CASSLVGGLSTEAFF.

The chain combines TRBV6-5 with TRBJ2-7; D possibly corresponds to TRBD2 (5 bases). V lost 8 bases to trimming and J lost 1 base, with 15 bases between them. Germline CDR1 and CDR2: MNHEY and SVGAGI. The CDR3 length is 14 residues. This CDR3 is CASGVASRSYEQYF. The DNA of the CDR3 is TGTGCCAGCGGGGTGGCTAGCCGATCCTACGAGCAGTACTTC.

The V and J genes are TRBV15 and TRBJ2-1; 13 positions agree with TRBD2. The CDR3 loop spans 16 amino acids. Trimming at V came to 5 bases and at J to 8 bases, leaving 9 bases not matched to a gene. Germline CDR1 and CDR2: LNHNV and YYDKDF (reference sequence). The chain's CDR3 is CATSETGTSGKYEQFF. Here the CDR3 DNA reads TGTGCCACCAGCGAAACCGGGACTAGCGGGAAATATGAGCAGTTCTTC.

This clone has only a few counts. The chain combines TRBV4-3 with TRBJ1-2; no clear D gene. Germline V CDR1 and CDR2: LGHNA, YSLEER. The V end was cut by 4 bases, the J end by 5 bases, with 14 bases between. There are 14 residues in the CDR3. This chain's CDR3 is CASSREAQLYGYTF. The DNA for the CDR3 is TGCGCCAGCAGCCGCGAGGCGCAGTTATATGGCTACACCTTC.

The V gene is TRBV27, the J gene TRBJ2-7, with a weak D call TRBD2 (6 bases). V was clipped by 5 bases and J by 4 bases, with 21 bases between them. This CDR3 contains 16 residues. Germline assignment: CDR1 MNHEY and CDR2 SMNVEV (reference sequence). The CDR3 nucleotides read TGTGCCAGCAGTCCCCGGCGGGACGGGAGAAGGTACGAGCAGTACTTC. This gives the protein CASSPRRDGRRYEQYF.

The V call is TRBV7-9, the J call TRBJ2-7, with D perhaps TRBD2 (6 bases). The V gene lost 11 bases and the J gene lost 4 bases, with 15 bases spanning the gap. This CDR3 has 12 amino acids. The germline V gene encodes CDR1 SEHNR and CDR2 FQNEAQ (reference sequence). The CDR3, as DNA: TGTGCCGCCGGGAGTAGTCAGTACGAGCAGTACTTC. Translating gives CAAGSSQYEQYF.

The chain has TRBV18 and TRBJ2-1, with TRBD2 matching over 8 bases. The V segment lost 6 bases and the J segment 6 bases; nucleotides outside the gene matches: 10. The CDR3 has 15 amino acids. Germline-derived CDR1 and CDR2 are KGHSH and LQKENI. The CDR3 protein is CASSLTSGTLNEQFF. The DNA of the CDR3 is TGTGCCAGCTCGCTAACTAGCGGAACCCTCAATGAGCAGTTCTTC.

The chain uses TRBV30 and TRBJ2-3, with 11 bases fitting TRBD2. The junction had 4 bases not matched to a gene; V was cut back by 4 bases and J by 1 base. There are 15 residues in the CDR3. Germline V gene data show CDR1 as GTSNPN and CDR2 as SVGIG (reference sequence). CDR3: CAWKKGLAGTDTQYF. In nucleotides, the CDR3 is TGTGCCTGGAAGAAGGGACTAGCGGGCACAGATACGCAGTATTTT. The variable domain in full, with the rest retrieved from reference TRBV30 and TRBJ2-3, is SQTIHQWPATLVQPVGSPLSLECTVEGTSNPNLYWYRQAAGRGLQLLFYSVGIGQISSEVPQNLSASRPQDRQFILSSKKLLLSDSGFYLCAWKKGLAGTDTQYFGPGTRLTVL.

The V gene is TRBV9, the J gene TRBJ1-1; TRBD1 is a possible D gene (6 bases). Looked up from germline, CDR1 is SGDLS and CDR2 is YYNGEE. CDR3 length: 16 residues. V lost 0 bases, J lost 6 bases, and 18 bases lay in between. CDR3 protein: CASSVGQVQGRAEAFF. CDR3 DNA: TGTGCCAGCAGCGTAGGACAGGTGCAGGGTAGAGCTGAAGCTTTCTTT.

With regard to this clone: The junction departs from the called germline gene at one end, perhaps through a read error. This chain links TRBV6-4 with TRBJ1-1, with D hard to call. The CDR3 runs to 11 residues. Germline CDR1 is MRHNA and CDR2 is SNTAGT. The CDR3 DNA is TGTGCCACCAGTACCGGGTCTGAAGCTTTCTTT. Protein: CATSTGSEAFF.

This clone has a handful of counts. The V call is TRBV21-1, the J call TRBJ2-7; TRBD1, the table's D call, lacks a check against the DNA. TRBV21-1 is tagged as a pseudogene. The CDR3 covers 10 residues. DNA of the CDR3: TGTGCCAGCAGCGAGGACAAGCAGTACTTC. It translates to CASSEDKQYF.

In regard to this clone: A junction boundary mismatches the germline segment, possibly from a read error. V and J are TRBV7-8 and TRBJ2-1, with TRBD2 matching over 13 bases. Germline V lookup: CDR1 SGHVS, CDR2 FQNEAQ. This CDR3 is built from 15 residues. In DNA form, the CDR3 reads TGTGCCAGCAACTTACTAGCGGGAGGGAGCAATGAGCAGTTCTTC. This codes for CASNLLAGGSNEQFF.

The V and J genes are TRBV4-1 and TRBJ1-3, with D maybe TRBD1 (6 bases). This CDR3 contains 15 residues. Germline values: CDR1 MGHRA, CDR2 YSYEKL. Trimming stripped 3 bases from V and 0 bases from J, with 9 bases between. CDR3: CASSHRDTSGNTIYF. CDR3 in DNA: TGCGCCAGCAGCCACCGGGACACCTCTGGAAACACCATATATTTT.

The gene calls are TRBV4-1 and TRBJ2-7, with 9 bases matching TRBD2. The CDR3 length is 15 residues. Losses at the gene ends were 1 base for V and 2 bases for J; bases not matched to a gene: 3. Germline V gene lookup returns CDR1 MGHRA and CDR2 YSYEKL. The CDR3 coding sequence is TGCGCCAGCAGCCAAGTCCTAGCGGGGACCTACGAGCAGTACTTC. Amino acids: CASSQVLAGTYEQYF.

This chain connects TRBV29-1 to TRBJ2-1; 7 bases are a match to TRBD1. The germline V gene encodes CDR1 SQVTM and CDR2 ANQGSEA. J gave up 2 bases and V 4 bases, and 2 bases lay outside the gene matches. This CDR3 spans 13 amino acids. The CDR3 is CSVGQGTYNEQFF. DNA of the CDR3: TGCAGCGTTGGACAGGGAACCTACAATGAGCAGTTCTTC.

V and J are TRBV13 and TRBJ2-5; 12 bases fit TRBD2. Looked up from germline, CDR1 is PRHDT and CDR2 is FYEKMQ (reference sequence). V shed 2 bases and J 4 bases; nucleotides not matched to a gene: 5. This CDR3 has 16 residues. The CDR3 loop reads CASSLRLAGDGETQYF. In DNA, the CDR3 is TGTGCCAGCAGCTTAAGACTAGCGGGAGATGGAGAGACCCAGTACTTC.

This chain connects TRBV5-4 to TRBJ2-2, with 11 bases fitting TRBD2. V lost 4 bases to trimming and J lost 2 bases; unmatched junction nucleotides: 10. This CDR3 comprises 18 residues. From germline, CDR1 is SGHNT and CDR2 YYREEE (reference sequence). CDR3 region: CASSDPGLADLNTGELFF. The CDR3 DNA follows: TGTGCCAGCAGCGATCCGGGACTAGCGGATCTTAACACCGGGGAGCTGTTTTTT.

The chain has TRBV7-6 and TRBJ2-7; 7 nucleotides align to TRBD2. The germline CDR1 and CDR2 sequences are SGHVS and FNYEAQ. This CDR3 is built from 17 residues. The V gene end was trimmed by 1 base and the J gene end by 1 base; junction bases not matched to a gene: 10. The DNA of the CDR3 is TGTGCCAGCAGCTTAGAGTTAAAGCGGGAAATTTCCTACGAGCAGTACTTC. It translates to CASSLELKREISYEQYF.